This TCR beta chain was recovered during a study of tumor-infiltrating lymphocytes in primary liver carcinoma. General observations from the study: Tumor-adjacent and tumor-blood pairs displayed less overlap than did pairs of tumor regions.

Total RNA (approximately 500 ng) served as template for TCR beta cDNA synthesis primed by a constant-region primer. ARM-PCR was slightly modified, and three nested multiplex PCR rounds with it gave rise to the TCR beta libraries. The opening two PCR rounds, about 10 cycles each, paired TRBV1-TRBV30 forward primers with a C-beta reverse primer. TCRdb independently ran MiXCR on the multiplex PCR reads; one entry per CDR3 protein. The sample records around 81,000 distinct CDR3 sequences, 65% to 75% being singletons. The germline CDR1 and CDR2 sequences are ENHRY and SYGVKD. The CDR3 has 14 amino acids. Between roughly 17 and 33 mg of unsorted bulk tissue served as the source from which RNA and DNA were co-extracted. Worth noting for this clonotype: What it binds is unknown. An end of the junction does not agree with germline; a read error may underlie this.

Sequenced input: liver tumor tissue from sampling region 4. Described subset: tumor region T4, right-lateral pole. The chain uses TRBV10-3 and TRBJ1-1, with D possibly matching TRBD1 (6 bases). The TCR originated in a woman aged 55-70 years with primary liver carcinoma and hepatitis B virus infection. This CDR3 is CAISQQGGNTKACF. DNA of the CDR3: TGTGCCATCAGCCAACAGGGTGGTAACACTAAAGCTTGCTTT.